A selection of T cell receptor beta chains follows, all from one sample in a study of blood T cells in healthy people across ages. TCRdb re-called the 5' RACE reads through MiXCR, storing one row per CDR3 protein. The data hold about 620,000 distinct CDR3 sequences, with 52% observed a single time. The material sequenced was blood. These receptors all come from a woman older than 75 in good health. Both conserved end residues are trimmed from each CDR3. Each record gives: V gene, J gene, CDR3 length, CDR3 protein.

TRBV6-6	TRBJ1-1	12	TSRYNGYNTEAF
TRBV3-1	TRBJ1-5	12	ASSQGASVQPQH
TRBV28	TRBJ2-7	9	ASSYTYEQY
TRBV20-1	TRBJ2-4	12	SAKLAGLGNIQY
TRBV5-1	TRBJ2-5	12	ASNRGGEQETQY
TRBV6-1	TRBJ1-6	14	ASSEDRTGYNSPLH
TRBV20-1	TRBJ2-5	9	SVDSQETQY
TRBV20-1	TRBJ2-4	12	SAPESGAKNIQY
TRBV6-5	TRBJ2-1	13	ASSEGTSSYNEQF
TRBV21-1	TRBJ2-5	13	ASSKEVGVGETQY
TRBV10-3	TRBJ2-1	13	AISESPGGRDEQF
TRBV20-1	TRBJ2-3	10	SAALGADTQY
TRBV6-2/TRBV6-3	TRBJ2-7	12	ASRLWTGDYEQY
TRBV7-9	TRBJ2-3	10	ASSSAPDTQY
TRBV11-2	TRBJ2-1	13	ASSTDQGSYNEQF
TRBV28	TRBJ1-6	12	ASSYTGFNSPLH
TRBV7-9	TRBJ1-2	12	ASSESGGPYGYT
TRBV3-1	TRBJ1-1	13	ASSQGSRGRTEAF
TRBV5-1	TRBJ2-7	11	ASTFDRVREQY
TRBV11-3	TRBJ2-3	11	ASSSSTLDTQY
TRBV7-9	TRBJ2-7	14	ASSPRGLAGMSEQY
TRBV10-3	TRBJ1-2	12	AIRTGGVADGYT
TRBV4-1	TRBJ2-3	15	ASSQGYRDRDTDTQY
TRBV25-1	TRBJ2-5	11	ASGYGTGETQY
TRBV4-2	TRBJ2-3	13	ASKEVDTSTDTQY
TRBV2	TRBJ1-5	12	ASARDRLLEPQH
TRBV6-2/TRBV6-3	TRBJ2-2	12	ASSLGEESGELF
TRBV7-9	.	13	ASSTTGQGTHEQY
TRBV6-1	TRBJ2-3	13	ASSEGALIPYTQY
TRBV29-1	TRBJ2-7	11	SVETTGGAQQY
TRBV4-1	TRBJ2-5	14	ASSRSSGGFQETQY
TRBV7-9	TRBJ2-3	12	ASSSLDSTDTQY
TRBV7-2	TRBJ2-5	13	ASSQQAGKQETQY
TRBV5-1	TRBJ1-2	16	ASSLETGGVFLNYGYT
TRBV7-9	TRBJ2-1	11	AAPRSVYNEQF
TRBV20-1	TRBJ2-1	14	SARSSGVWTVDEQF
TRBV28	TRBJ1-1	13	ASSAGGPSGTEAF
TRBV20-1	TRBJ1-5	10	SATDGNQPQH
TRBV7-8	TRBJ2-7	12	ASSLVERSYEQY
TRBV2	TRBJ2-3	9	ASRSEGTQY
TRBV12-3/TRBV12-4	TRBJ1-2	11	ATRDNANYGYT
TRBV20-1	TRBJ1-2	12	SAEGRVLRNGYT
TRBV6-6	TRBJ2-1	12	ATSPSGVYNEQF
TRBV28	TRBJ2-3	15	ASSSWGGASSTDTQY
TRBV20-1	TRBJ2-1	14	SAKGLGGFTYNEQF
TRBV20-1	TRBJ1-5	15	SAKEPKQGLSNQPQH
TRBV2	TRBJ2-5	14	ASRPTSGGLANEQY
TRBV10-3	TRBJ2-3	13	AIRDGTESPDAQY
TRBV7-9	TRBJ2-2	10	ASSLITGGLF
TRBV2	TRBJ2-2	11	ASRAENTGELF
TRBV12-3/TRBV12-4	TRBJ2-3	10	ASRFSGDTEY
TRBV12-3/TRBV12-4	TRBJ2-5	11	ASSTGRPETQY
TRBV2	TRBJ2-1	16	ASPGNPQGGSSYNEQF
TRBV14	TRBJ2-1	14	ASILSGTQRYNEQF
TRBV6-2/TRBV6-3	TRBJ2-7	15	ASSYIVPGHRIYEQY